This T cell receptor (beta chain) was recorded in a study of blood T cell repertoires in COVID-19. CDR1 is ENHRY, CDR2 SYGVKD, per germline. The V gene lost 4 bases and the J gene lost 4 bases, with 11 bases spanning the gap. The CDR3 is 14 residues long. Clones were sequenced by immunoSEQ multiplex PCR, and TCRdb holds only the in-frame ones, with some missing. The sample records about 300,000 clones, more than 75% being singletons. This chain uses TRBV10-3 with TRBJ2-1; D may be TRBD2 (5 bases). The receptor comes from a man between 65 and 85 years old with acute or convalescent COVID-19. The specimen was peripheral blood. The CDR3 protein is CAISAGIAYNEQFF. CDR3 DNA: TGTGCCATCAGTGCCGGGATCGCGTACAATGAGCAGTTCTTC.